This TCR beta chain was profiled in a study of T cells in women clearing cervical HPV infection. Study-level information: For cases, blood was sampled a median 149 days after lesion detection, interquartile range roughly 80 to 200 days. Study conclusions and caveats: Controls had more TRBV6-7 (approximately 0.16%) than cases (about 0.11%).

Sequenced by immunoSEQ multiplex PCR; TCRdb stores in-frame clones only, minus some. In all, the sample yields about 30,000 clones. Of note for this clone: Its antigen is not identified. The CDR3 extends 3 residues past the end of the read, so its final part is completed from the germline J gene.

HPV was found by MY09/MY11 PCR and dot-blot genotyping. Germline loops: CDR1 DFQATT, CDR2 SNEGSKA (reference sequence). The CDR3 totals 15 residues. J was trimmed by 4 bases and V by 3 bases; bases with no gene match: 5. The TCR originated in a woman aged 18-69 years with a cervical HPV16 infection that either progressed to CIN3+ or cleared (not recorded which). The sequenced sample consisted of blood buffy coat. The chain joins TRBV20-1 to TRBJ2-1; TRBD1 agrees at 11 bases. The CDR3 region is CSASLGDRGYNEQFF. The part of the CDR3 DNA that was read is TGCAGTGCTAGTCTGGGGGACAGGGGGTACAATGAG.